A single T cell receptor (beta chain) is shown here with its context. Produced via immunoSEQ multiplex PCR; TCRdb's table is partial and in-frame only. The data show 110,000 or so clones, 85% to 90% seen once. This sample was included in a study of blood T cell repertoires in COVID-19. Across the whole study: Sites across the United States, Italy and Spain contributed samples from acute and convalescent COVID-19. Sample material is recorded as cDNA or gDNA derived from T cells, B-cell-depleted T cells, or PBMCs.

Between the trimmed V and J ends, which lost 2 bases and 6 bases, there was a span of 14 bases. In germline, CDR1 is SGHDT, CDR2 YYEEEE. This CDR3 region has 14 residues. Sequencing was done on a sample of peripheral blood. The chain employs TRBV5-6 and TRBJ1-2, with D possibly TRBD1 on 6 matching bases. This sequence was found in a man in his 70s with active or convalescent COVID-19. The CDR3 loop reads CASSFFWGQNGYTF. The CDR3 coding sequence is TGTGCCAGCAGCTTTTTCTGGGGGCAGAATGGCTACACCTTC.